This T cell receptor beta chain was identified in a study of blood T cell repertoires in COVID-19. Seattle-derived patients entered the study during active infection and were followed longitudinally. Only in-frame clones appear in the TCRdb table, and some are missing; sequencing was by immunoSEQ multiplex PCR. The sample has 200,000 to 250,000 clones, about nine tenths seen once. V shed 4 bases, J shed 0 bases, and the junction held 11 bases outside the gene matches. This CDR3 has 19 amino acids. The receptor comes from a man in his thirties or forties with COVID-19, enrolled during active disease. The specimen sequenced was peripheral blood. The chain carries TRBV23-1 and TRBJ2-1; 11 bases match TRBD2. TRBV23-1 is flagged as an ORF with uncertain function. This chain's CDR3 is CASSRPGTSGRSSYNEQFF. The CDR3 DNA follows: TGCGCCAGCAGTCGTCCCGGGACTAGCGGACGGAGCTCCTACAATGAGCAGTTCTTC.